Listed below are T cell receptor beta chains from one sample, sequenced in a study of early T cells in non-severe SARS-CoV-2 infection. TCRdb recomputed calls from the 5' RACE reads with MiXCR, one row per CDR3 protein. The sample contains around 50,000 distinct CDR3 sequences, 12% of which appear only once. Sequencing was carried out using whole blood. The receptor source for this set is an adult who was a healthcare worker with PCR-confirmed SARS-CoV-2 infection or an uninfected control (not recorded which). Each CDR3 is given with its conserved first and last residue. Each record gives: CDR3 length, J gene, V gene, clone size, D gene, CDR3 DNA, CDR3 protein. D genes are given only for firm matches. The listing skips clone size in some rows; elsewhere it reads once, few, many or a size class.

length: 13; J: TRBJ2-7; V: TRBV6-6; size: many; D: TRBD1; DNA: TGTGCCAGCAGCCAGGACAGGCACCTCGAGCAGTACTTC; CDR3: CASSQDRHLEQYF
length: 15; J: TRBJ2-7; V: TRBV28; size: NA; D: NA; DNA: TGTGCCAGCAGTTTTAGGGGCGCGAGCTCCTACGAGCAGTACTTC; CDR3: CASSFRGASSYEQYF
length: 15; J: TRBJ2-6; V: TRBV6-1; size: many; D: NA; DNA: TGTGCCAGCACAACGGGGGCGTCTGGGGCCAACGTCCTGACTTTC; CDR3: CASTTGASGANVLTF
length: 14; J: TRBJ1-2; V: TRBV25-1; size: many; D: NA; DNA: TGTGCCAGCAGTGAAGGGCAGTCTAACTATGGCTACACCTTC; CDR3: CASSEGQSNYGYTF
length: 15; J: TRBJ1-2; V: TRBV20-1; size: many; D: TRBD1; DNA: TGCAGTGCTAGAGATCGGAGAGGGGGCTACTATGGCTACACCTTC; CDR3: CSARDRRGGYYGYTF
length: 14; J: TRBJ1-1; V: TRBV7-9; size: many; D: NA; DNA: TGTGCCAGCAGCTCCCCCGACAGGAACACTGAAGCTTTCTTT; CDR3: CASSSPDRNTEAFF
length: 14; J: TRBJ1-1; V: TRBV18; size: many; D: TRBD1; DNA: TGTGCCAGCTCACCATCGACAGGGGTATCTGAAGCTTTCTTT; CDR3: CASSPSTGVSEAFF
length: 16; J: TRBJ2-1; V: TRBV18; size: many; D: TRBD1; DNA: TGTGCCAGCCTCAACCGGGACAGGGATTTTAACAATGAGCAGTTCTTC; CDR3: CASLNRDRDFNNEQFF
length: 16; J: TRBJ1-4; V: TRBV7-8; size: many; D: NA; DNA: TGTGCCAGCAGCCCCCGAGGCGGTGCAACTAATGAAAAACTGTTTTTT; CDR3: CASSPRGGATNEKLFF
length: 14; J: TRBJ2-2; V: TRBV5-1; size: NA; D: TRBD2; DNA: TGCGCCAGCAGTCCTACTAGCGGGCCAGGGGAGCTGTTTTTT; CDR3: CASSPTSGPGELFF
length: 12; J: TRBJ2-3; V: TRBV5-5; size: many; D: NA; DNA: TGTGCCAGCATAGGGGGCACAGATACGCAGTATTTT; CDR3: CASIGGTDTQYF
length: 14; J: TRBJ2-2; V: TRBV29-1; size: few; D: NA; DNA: TGCAGCGGGGCCCCGGGACCGAACACCGGGGAGCTGTTTTTT; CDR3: CSGAPGPNTGELFF
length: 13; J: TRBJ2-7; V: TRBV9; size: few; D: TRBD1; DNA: TGTGCCAGCAGCCCACGACAGGGGAACGAGCAGTACTTC; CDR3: CASSPRQGNEQYF
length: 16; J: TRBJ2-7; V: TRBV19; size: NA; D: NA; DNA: TGTGCCAGTACCATAGGAACAGGGACACTAGGCTACGAGCAGTACTTC; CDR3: CASTIGTGTLGYEQYF
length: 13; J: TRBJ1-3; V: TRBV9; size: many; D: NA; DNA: TGTGCCAGCAGCGGTAACTCTGGAAACACCATATATTTT; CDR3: CASSGNSGNTIYF
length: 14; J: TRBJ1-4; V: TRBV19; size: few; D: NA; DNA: TGTGCCAGTAGATGGCAAGGTCTAGATGAAAAACTGTTTTTT; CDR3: CASRWQGLDEKLFF
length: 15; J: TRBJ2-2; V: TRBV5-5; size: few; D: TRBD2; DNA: TGTGCCAGCAGTTCTACTAGCGCTATCACCGGGGAGCTGTTTTTT; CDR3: CASSSTSAITGELFF
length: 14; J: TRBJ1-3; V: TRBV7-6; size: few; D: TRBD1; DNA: TGTGCCAGCAGCTGGGACAGCTCTGGAAACACCATATATTTT; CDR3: CASSWDSSGNTIYF
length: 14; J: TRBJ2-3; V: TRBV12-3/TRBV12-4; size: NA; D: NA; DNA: TGTGCCAGCAGTTTAGAGGGGGTCACAGATACGCAGTATTTT; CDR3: CASSLEGVTDTQYF
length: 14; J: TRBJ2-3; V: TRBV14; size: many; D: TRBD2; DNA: TGTGCCAGCAGCGACGGGACTACCGCAGATACGCAGTATTTT; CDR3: CASSDGTTADTQYF
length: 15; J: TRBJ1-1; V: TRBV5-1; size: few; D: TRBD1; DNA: TGCGCCAGCAGCTTGGTCACCGGGACAGAGGGACAAGCTTTCTTT; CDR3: CASSLVTGTEGQAFF
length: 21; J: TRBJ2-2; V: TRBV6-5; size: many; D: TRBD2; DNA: TGTGCCAGCAGTTACCCTAAGGGACTAGCGGGGGGGCGGTCGGCCACCGGGGAGCTGTTTTTT; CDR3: CASSYPKGLAGGRSATGELFF
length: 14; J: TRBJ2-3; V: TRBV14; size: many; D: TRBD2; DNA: TGTGCCAGCAGCCAACCTGGGACTAGCGGGAGAAAGTATTTT; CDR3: CASSQPGTSGRKYF
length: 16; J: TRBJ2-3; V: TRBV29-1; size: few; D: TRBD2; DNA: TGCAGCTCCACTCCTGGCGGGGGGGCCCTCCCAGATACGCAGTATTTT; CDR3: CSSTPGGGALPDTQYF
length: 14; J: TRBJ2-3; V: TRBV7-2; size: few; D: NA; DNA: TGTGCCAGCAGCTTAGACAGGGCGACGGATACGCAGTATTTT; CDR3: CASSLDRATDTQYF
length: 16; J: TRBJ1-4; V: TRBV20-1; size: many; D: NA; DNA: TGCAGTGCTAGAGGGTTGTTGAGGGGCATCAATGAAAAACTGTTTTTT; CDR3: CSARGLLRGINEKLFF
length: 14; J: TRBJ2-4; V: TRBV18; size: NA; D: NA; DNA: TGTGCCAGCTCCAGGGGCAGGGACCAAAACATTCAGTACTTC; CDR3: CASSRGRDQNIQYF
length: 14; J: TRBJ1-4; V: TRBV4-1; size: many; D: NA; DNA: TGCGCCAGCAGCCAGAGACAGAGCTGGGGAAAACTGTTTTTT; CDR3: CASSQRQSWGKLFF
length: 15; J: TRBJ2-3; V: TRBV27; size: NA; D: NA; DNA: TGTGCCAGCAGTGTTACGGGACGGAGCACAGATACGCAGTATTTT; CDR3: CASSVTGRSTDTQYF
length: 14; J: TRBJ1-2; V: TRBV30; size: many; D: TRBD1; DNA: TGTGCCTGGACTCTCGGGACAGGGAACTATGGCTACACCTTC; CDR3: CAWTLGTGNYGYTF
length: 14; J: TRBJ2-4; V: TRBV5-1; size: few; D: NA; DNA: TGCGCCAGCAGCTTAATGGGAGCCAAAAACATTCAGTACTTC; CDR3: CASSLMGAKNIQYF
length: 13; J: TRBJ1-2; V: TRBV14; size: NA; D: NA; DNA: TGTGCCAGCAGCCAAGGATCACTCTATGGCTACACCTTC; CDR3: CASSQGSLYGYTF
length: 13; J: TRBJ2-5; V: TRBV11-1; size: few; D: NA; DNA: TGTGCCAGTTCTTACGGGTATCAGGAGACCCAGTACTTC; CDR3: CASSYGYQETQYF
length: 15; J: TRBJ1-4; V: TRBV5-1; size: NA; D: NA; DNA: TGCGCCAGCAGCCACTCCGGACAGACTAATGAAAAACTGTTTTTT; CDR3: CASSHSGQTNEKLFF
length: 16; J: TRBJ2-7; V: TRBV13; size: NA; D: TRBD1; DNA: TGTGCCAGCAGCTTAATGGGACAGAGTAGCTCCTACGAGCAGTACTTC; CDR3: CASSLMGQSSSYEQYF
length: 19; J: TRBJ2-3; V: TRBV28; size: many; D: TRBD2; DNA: TGTGCCAGCAGTTCCCGGGACGGGACTAGCGGGGGAGGCACAGATACGCAGTATTTT; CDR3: CASSSRDGTSGGGTDTQYF